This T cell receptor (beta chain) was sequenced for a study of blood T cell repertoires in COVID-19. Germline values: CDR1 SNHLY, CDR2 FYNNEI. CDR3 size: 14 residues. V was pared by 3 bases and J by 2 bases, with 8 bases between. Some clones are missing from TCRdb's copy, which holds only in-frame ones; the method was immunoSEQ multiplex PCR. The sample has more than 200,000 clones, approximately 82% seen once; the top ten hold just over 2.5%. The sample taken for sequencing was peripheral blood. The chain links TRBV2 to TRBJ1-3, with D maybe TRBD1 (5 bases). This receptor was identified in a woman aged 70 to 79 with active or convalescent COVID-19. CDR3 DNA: TGTGCCAGCAGTGACACAGGACCTGGAAACACCATATATTTT. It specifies CASSDTGPGNTIYF. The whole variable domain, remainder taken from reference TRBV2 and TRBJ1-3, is EPEVTQTPSHQVTQMGQEVILRCVPISNHLYFYWYRQILGQKVEFLVSFYNNEISEKSEIFDDQFSVERPDGSNFTLKIRSTKLEDSAMYFCASSDTGPGNTIYFGEGSWLTVV.